Listed below are T cell receptor beta chains from one sample, sequenced in a study of response to subunit inactivated influenza vaccine. TCRdb used MiXCR to reprocess the RT-PCR reads, holding one entry per CDR3 protein. The table has hundreds of thousands of distinct CDR3 sequences, 11% to 15% seen once; the top ten hold around 7.6%. This specimen consisted of PBMCs from blood, obtained less than 15 days before vaccination. The receptors stem from a man over 45 who received an inactivated influenza vaccine. Both conserved end residues are part of each CDR3. D genes are given only for firm matches. Clone size is stated in some rows and not others, as once, few, many or a class when expanded.

TRBJ2-6 | TRBD2 | few | TRBV7-2 | TGTGCCAGCAGCCGTGCGGGAGCTGGGGCCAACGTCCTGACTTTC | CASSRAGAGANVLTF
TRBJ1-6 | - | - | TRBV15 | TGTGCCACCGGGGACACTTCACCCCTCCACTTT | CATGDTSPLHF
TRBJ2-3 | TRBD2 | - | TRBV12-3/TRBV12-4 | TGTGCCAGCAGTTTAAGTCCGGGGAGGGAAAATACGCAGTATTTT | CASSLSPGRENTQYF
TRBJ2-1 | TRBD2 | many | TRBV27 | TGTGCCAGCAGCTCAGCGGGGGGCTCCTACAATGAGCAGTTCTTC | CASSSAGGSYNEQFF
TRBJ2-4 | - | - | TRBV6-2/TRBV6-3 | TGTGCCAGCAGTTACTCGAAAGTAGCCAAAAACATTCAGTACTTC | CASSYSKVAKNIQYF
TRBJ2-1 | TRBD2 | many | TRBV20-1 | TGCAGTGCTAGTCAGACGACTAGCGGGAGAGGCGATGAGCAGTTCTTC | CSASQTTSGRGDEQFF
TRBJ2-7 | - | many | TRBV5-1 | TGCGCCAGCAGCTTTGGACAGTTCTCCTACGAGCAGTACTTC | CASSFGQFSYEQYF
TRBJ2-7 | - | few | TRBV15 | TGTGCCACCAGCAGAGCGGGACCCCAGGGCGAGCAGTACTTC | CATSRAGPQGEQYF
TRBJ1-1 | - | few | TRBV7-3 | TGTGCCAGCAGCTTAATAGCAGGGAACGAAGCTTTCTTT | CASSLIAGNEAFF
TRBJ2-5 | TRBD2 | - | TRBV29-1 | TGCAGCGTTGAGGGACTAGCGGGACCGCCGACCCAGTACTTC | CSVEGLAGPPTQYF
TRBJ2-1 | TRBD2 | few | TRBV27 | TGTGCCAGTGCCCTAGCGGGCCACAATGAGCAGTTCTTC | CASALAGHNEQFF
TRBJ2-7 | - | - | TRBV11-2 | TGTGCCAGCAGCTCCACTAGGATCGGGTCGGTCGAGCAGTACTTC | CASSSTRIGSVEQYF
TRBJ2-5 | - | - | TRBV11-2 | TGTGCCAGCAGCACCGTAGGAGAGACCCAGTACTTC | CASSTVGETQYF
TRBJ1-2 | TRBD1 | - | TRBV10-2 | TGCGCCAGCAGTCTGACAGGGGGAAGAGCTAACTATGGCTACACCTTC | CASSLTGGRANYGYTF
TRBJ1-1 | - | - | TRBV6-5 | TGTGCCAGCAGTTACTCGAGGCAGCTGGTGATGAACACTGAAGCTTTCTTT | CASSYSRQLVMNTEAFF
TRBJ2-1 | - | many | TRBV27 | TGTGCCAGCAGTTCCACCACGGGTTTTGAGCAGTTCTTC | CASSSTTGFEQFF
TRBJ2-1 | - | - | TRBV11-2 | TGTGCCAGCAGCTTAGATCGTTTGGGGAATGAGCAGTTCTTC | CASSLDRLGNEQFF
TRBJ1-1 | TRBD1 | few | TRBV29-1 | TGCAGCGTTGTTCAGGGGGCACGGCTGAGCACTGAAGCTTTCTTT | CSVVQGARLSTEAFF
TRBJ2-1 | TRBD2 | few | TRBV24-1 | TGTGCCACCAGTGATCTGGGGACTAGCGGGAGGGAAAATGAGCAGTTCTTC | CATSDLGTSGRENEQFF
TRBJ2-1 | - | many | TRBV20-1 | TGCAGTGCTAGAGATTTCGGCGTGAGCTCCTACAATGAGCAGTTCTTC | CSARDFGVSSYNEQFF
TRBJ2-1 | TRBD1 | - | TRBV4-2 | TGTGCCAGCAGCCAAGAAGGGACAGGGACCTACAATGAGCAGTTCTTC | CASSQEGTGTYNEQFF
TRBJ1-4 | - | few | TRBV7-8 | TGTGCCAGCAGCTTCGAGGCGTGGAGTGAAAAACTGTTTTTT | CASSFEAWSEKLFF
TRBJ2-7 | - | many | TRBV12-3/TRBV12-4 | TGTGCCAGCAGCCCCTTCAAGGGTTCCTACGAGCAGTACTTC | CASSPFKGSYEQYF
TRBJ2-7 | - | few | TRBV5-6 | TGTGCCAGCAGCTTGTGGCAGGGAAACTACGAGCAGTACTTC | CASSLWQGNYEQYF
TRBJ2-5 | - | - | TRBV5-6 | TGTGCCAGCAGCCCCTCGGTCTACCAAGAGACCCAGTACTTC | CASSPSVYQETQYF
TRBJ2-7 | - | many | TRBV12-3/TRBV12-4 | TGTGCCAGCAGCTCCCTCTACGAGCAGTACTTC | CASSSLYEQYF
TRBJ2-2 | - | - | TRBV12-3/TRBV12-4 | TGTGCCAGCAGTTTCTCTAGCTTTGGCGCCGGGGAGCTGTTTTTT | CASSFSSFGAGELFF
TRBJ1-2 | - | - | TRBV9 | TGTGCCAGCAGCGTATTGGGTGATGATGGCTACACCTTC | CASSVLGDDGYTF
TRBJ1-1 | - | - | TRBV29-1 | TGCAGCGTTGAGGGACAAAAAGGAACTGAAGCTTTCTTT | CSVEGQKGTEAFF
TRBJ2-5 | TRBD2 | - | TRBV5-1 | TGCGCCAGCAGACCTGGGACTAGCGGGAGTGAGACCCAGTACTTC | CASRPGTSGSETQYF
TRBJ2-7 | - | - | TRBV7-6 | TGTGCCAGCAGCTTGCAGGAGACCAACTACGAGCAGTACTTC | CASSLQETNYEQYF
TRBJ2-1 | - | many | TRBV12-3/TRBV12-4 | TGTGCCAGCAGTTTCCTAATTGCGGAGCAGTTCTTC | CASSFLIAEQFF
TRBJ2-5 | - | few | TRBV14 | TGTGCCAGCAGCCAAAGCGGGACCCAGTACTTC | CASSQSGTQYF
TRBJ2-1 | - | few | TRBV2 | TGTGCCAGCAGTTATACCAGCCGAGGGGAGCAGTTCTTC | CASSYTSRGEQFF
TRBJ2-1 | - | - | TRBV4-3 | TGCGCCAGCAGCCAAGTTGCGGGAAACTCCTACAATGAGCAGTTCTTC | CASSQVAGNSYNEQFF
TRBJ2-5 | TRBD1 | few | TRBV11-2 | TGTGCCAGCAGGAGGACAGGGCGGGTGGAGACCCAGTACTTC | CASRRTGRVETQYF
TRBJ2-1 | TRBD2 | - | TRBV7-9 | TGTGCCAGCAGCTTATCGGGACTAGCGAACAATGAGCAGTTCTTC | CASSLSGLANNEQFF
TRBJ1-1 | - | many | TRBV12-3/TRBV12-4 | TGTGCCAGCAGTTCATTTTTCGGGCAGGGTACAGAAGCTTTCTTT | CASSSFFGQGTEAFF
TRBJ1-1 | TRBD1 | few | TRBV12-3/TRBV12-4 | TGTGCCAGCAGCCCGACAGGGAGGAAGACTGAAGCTTTCTTT | CASSPTGRKTEAFF
TRBJ1-5 | - | few | TRBV7-8 | TGTGCCAGCAGCTTCAACTCCAGGGTGAGCAATCAGCCCCAGCATTTT | CASSFNSRVSNQPQHF
TRBJ2-3 | - | - | TRBV5-1 | TGCGCCAGCAGCTCAACGTGGGGAGCCACAGATACGCAGTATTTT | CASSSTWGATDTQYF
TRBJ2-7 | - | few | TRBV5-1 | TGCGCCAGCAGCTTGGATGGCAGGGATCCCTACGAGCAGTACTTC | CASSLDGRDPYEQYF
TRBJ2-7 | - | few | TRBV20-1 | TGCAGTGCTACCCCGGGTAGCGCGACCTACGAGCAGTACTTC | CSATPGSATYEQYF
TRBJ1-2 | TRBD1 | many | TRBV5-6 | TGTGCCAGCAGTTCTACTGGACAGGCGATAGCTAACTATGGCTACACCTTC | CASSSTGQAIANYGYTF
TRBJ2-5 | - | - | TRBV28 | TGTGCCAGTAGTAAGCCAAACCAAGAGACCCAGTACTTC | CASSKPNQETQYF
TRBJ2-1 | - | - | TRBV7-2 | TGTGCCAGCAGCTTAGTGGGGACTGGGACCAATGAGCAGTTCTTC | CASSLVGTGTNEQFF
TRBJ2-1 | - | few | TRBV9 | TGTGCCAGCAGCGTAGCCCCGGAGGAGAGCTCCTACAATGAGCAGTTCTTC | CASSVAPEESSYNEQFF
TRBJ2-5 | TRBD2 | - | TRBV5-8 | TGTGCCAGCAGCCCGGGACTAGCGGTGAAAGGAGAGACCCAGTACTTC | CASSPGLAVKGETQYF
TRBJ2-3 | TRBD1 | - | TRBV5-1 | TGCGCCAGCAGCTCGACAGGGGTTTCAGATACGCAGTATTTT | CASSSTGVSDTQYF